This T cell receptor beta chain was documented in a study of cytomegalovirus exposure and HLA in healthy donors. Study observations and caveats: TCR beta sequences reportedly predicted most subjects' HLA-A and HLA-B alleles accurately. Sequencing likely generated an artifact that appeared as a cluster of highly shared sequence variants.

The PCR had 60 Vbeta and 13 Jbeta primers. Original handling: Approximately 9.9 million of 80 million to 85 million unique TCR beta chains were shared, per a later count. Method: immunoSEQ multiplex PCR; TCRdb's copy keeps in-frame clones and lacks some. D and trimming come from the DNA, and the V and J calls and clone size come from that table. Seen here are over 200,000 clones, roughly 89% observed once, and the top ten hold around 1%. This clone was seen a few times. Its antigen is currently unknown. The specimen was PBMCs. The sequence derives from a woman younger than 35 in good health and CMV-seronegative.

The CDR3 is CASTLTGAGAKNIQYF. The CDR3 DNA follows: TGTGCCAGCACCCTAACTGGGGCCGGGGCCAAAAACATTCAGTACTTC. This chain joins TRBV5-6 and TRBJ2-4; TRBD1 is a possible D gene (5 bases). Trimming cost V 6 bases and J 1 base, with 17 bases left between them. The CDR3 extends over 16 amino acids. Germline V lookup: CDR1 SGHDT, CDR2 YYEEEE. The full variable domain, rest sourced from reference TRBV5-6 and TRBJ2-4, is DAGVTQSPTHLIKTRGQQVTLRCSPKSGHDTVSWYQQALGQGPQFIFQYYEEEERQRGNFPDRFSGHQFPNYSSELNVNALLLGDSALYLCASTLTGAGAKNIQYFGAGTRLSVL.